This T cell receptor (beta chain) is drawn from a study of T cell responses to AZD1222 COVID-19 vaccine. Study details: Pooling covered second doses at about 4 or about 12 weeks. Study-wide points: Reportedly, nearly half the spike-specific TCRs target unmutated variant regions. White British people made up most donors, females outnumbered males, and clonal diversity was possibly underestimated.

Data came from immunoSEQ multiplex PCR; TCRdb stores just in-frame clones and leaves some out. The profile shows around 120,000 clones, 80% to 90% of them singletons. The V and J ends lost 4 bases and 0 bases respectively, with 12 bases between them. The CDR3 contains 15 residues. Germline V gene lookup returns CDR1 MNHEY and CDR2 SVGAGI. Comment on this clone: Its matching antigen is unknown.

V and J are TRBV6-5 and TRBJ1-1; TRBD1 might be the D (5 bases). This sample comprised peripheral blood, obtained on day 0 of AZD1222 vaccination. The source is an adult in good health. This CDR3 is CASSFSLTVNTEAFF. CDR3 sequence (DNA): TGTGCCAGCAGTTTTTCTTTGACAGTGAACACTGAAGCTTTCTTT.